The clone carrying this TCR beta chain has a handful of counts. The antigen is unknown. The authors took one heparinised blood draw, averaging about 110 mL, from each donor. All of the isolated RNA was reverse transcribed, so expressed TCRB transcripts were sequenced. Data came from immunoSEQ multiplex PCR; TCRdb stores just in-frame clones and leaves some out. The sample includes around 160,000 clones, about 8.1% of them seen just once. The data stem from a study of beta chain features in type 1 diabetes. Overall study findings and caveats: Type 1 diabetes patients had TCRB CDR3s that were shorter (moderately but significantly so) in all four CD4+ subsets. Sequencing from cDNA could over-represent high-TCR-expressing cells.

This receptor was identified in a woman aged 18-29 years with type 1 diabetes. Sequencing used central memory CD4+ T cells from blood.

The CDR3 loop reads CASSQTGSRETQYF. The CDR3 region has the DNA TGTGCCAGTAGTCAAACAGGGTCTCGGGAGACCCAGTACTTC. The chain carries TRBV19 and TRBJ2-5; maybe TRBD1 (6 bases). This CDR3 contains 14 residues. The V end was cut by 5 bases, the J end by 5 bases, with 15 bases between. Germline loops: CDR1 LNHDA, CDR2 SQIVND (reference sequence). Filled out from reference TRBV19 and TRBJ2-5, the complete variable domain reads DGGITQSPKYLFRKEGQNVTLSCEQNLNHDAMYWYRQDPGQGLRLIYYSQIVNDFQKGDIAEGYSVSREKKESFPLTVTSAQKNPTAFYLCASSQTGSRETQYFGPGTRLLVL.